The 19 T cell receptor beta chains in this list originate from one sample, sequenced in a study of shared clonotypes between healthy human individuals. Naive CD8 cells were CD45RO-negative, positively selected for CCR7, excluding terminally differentiated effector memory CD45RA+ cells. The assay was immunoSEQ multiplex PCR, and TCRdb's table has in-frame clones only and misses some. This sample has about 2.2 million clones; just under 95% occur once, and the top ten carry around 1.8%. Material for sequencing was naive CD8+ T cells from PBMCs. The receptors originated from a man between 18 and 35 years old in good health. Some clones in this sample may be carry-over from other donors' samples.

The CDR3 region has the DNA TGTGCCAGTACTGCTAGCGGGGTCACCGGGGAGCTGTTTTTT. It codes for CASTASGVTGELFF. V and J are TRBV19 and TRBJ2-2, with 9 bases aligning to TRBD2. J gave up 4 bases and V 7 bases, and 4 bases lay outside the gene matches. Germline V lookup: CDR1 LNHDA, CDR2 SQIVND (reference sequence). This CDR3 has 14 amino acids.

The V call is TRBV27, the J call TRBJ2-7; 11 bases line up with TRBD2. CDR1 is MNHEY and CDR2 is SMNVEV in the germline V gene (reference sequence). This CDR3 has 13 residues. V gave up 6 bases and J gave up 3 bases; unmatched junction bases: 1. CDR3 loop: CASRGTSGYEQYF. The CDR3, as DNA: TGTGCCAGCAGAGGGACTAGCGGCTACGAGCAGTACTTC.

The V gene is TRBV7-9, the J gene TRBJ2-5, with 7 bases aligning to TRBD1. V shed 1 base and J 5 bases; nucleotides not matched to a gene: 7. From germline, CDR1 is SEHNR and CDR2 FQNEAQ (reference sequence). The CDR3 contains 15 residues. The DNA of the CDR3 is TGTGCCAGCAGCTTAGAGGGGGCGCAGGCCGAGACCCAGTACTTC. This translates into CASSLEGAQAETQYF. Supplemented by reference TRBV7-9 and TRBJ2-5, the full variable domain reads DTGVSQNPRHKITKRGQNVTFRCDPISEHNRLYWYRQTLGQGPEFLTYFQNEAQLEKSRLLSDRFSAERPKGSFSTLEIQRTEQGDSAMYLCASSLEGAQAETQYFGPGTRLLVL.

This chain links TRBV4-1 with TRBJ2-7; D might be TRBD2 (6 bases). V was cut by 4 bases and J by 4 bases, with 23 bases left in between. The germline V gene has CDR1 MGHRA and CDR2 YSYEKL. The CDR3 has 17 amino acids. In nucleotides, the CDR3 is TGCGCCAGCAGCCTCGTTGGCGGGGCGAGTCTACTGTACGAGCAGTACTTC. Protein product: CASSLVGGASLLYEQYF.

This sequence joins TRBV14 and TRBJ2-1; 13 bases agree with TRBD2. Germline V gene data show CDR1 as SGHDN and CDR2 as FVKESK. The trim removed 4 bases at V and 4 bases at J, leaving 4 bases unmatched. The CDR3 is 16 amino acids. The CDR3 nucleotides are TGTGCCAGCAGCCGGACTAGCGGGGGCCAATACAATGAGCAGTTCTTC. Protein: CASSRTSGGQYNEQFF. Full variable domain (missing parts from reference TRBV14 and TRBJ2-1): EAGVTQFPSHSVIEKGQTVTLRCDPISGHDNLYWYRRVMGKEIKFLLHFVKESKQDESGMPNNRFLAERTGGTYSTLKVQPAELEDSGVYFCASSRTSGGQYNEQFFGPGTRLTVL.

The J gene is TRBJ1-1, the V gene TRBV7-3, with D hard to call. Trimming removed 5 bases at V and 0 bases at J, with 7 bases between. Germline CDR1 SGHTA, CDR2 FQGTGA. The CDR3 is made up of 13 amino acids. CDR3 sequence: CASSPGMNTEAFF. The CDR3 DNA follows: TGTGCCAGCAGCCCCGGGATGAACACTGAAGCTTTCTTT.

The chain couples TRBV12-5 to TRBJ2-2; D not certain. This CDR3 is built from 13 residues. CDR1 is LGHNT, CDR2 FRNRAP, per germline. Between the trimmed V and J ends, which lost 7 bases and 1 base, there was a span of 7 bases. As DNA, the CDR3 is TGTGCTAGTGATCTGGGGAACACCGGGGAGCTGTTTTTT. Translation gives CASDLGNTGELFF.

The chain joins TRBV5-5 to TRBJ1-1; D might be TRBD1 (5 bases). CDR3 size: 15 residues. V was clipped by 4 bases and J by 4 bases, with 17 bases between them. Looked up from germline, CDR1 is SGHKS and CDR2 is YYEKEE (reference sequence). The CDR3 loop reads CASSGRVGRATEAFF. In nucleotides, the CDR3 is TGTGCCAGCAGCGGACGCGTCGGCAGGGCCACTGAAGCTTTCTTT.

This chain uses TRBV4-3 with TRBJ2-1; 8 nucleotides match TRBD2. The CDR3 sequence is 14 residues long. Germline lookup yields CDR1 LGHNA and CDR2 YSLEER. The V and J ends lost 1 base and 7 bases, in that order; junction bases with no gene match: 3. The CDR3 loop reads CASSQGLAPNEQFF. CDR3 in DNA: TGCGCCAGCAGCCAAGGACTAGCGCCGAATGAGCAGTTCTTC.

This clone has a handful of counts. The rearrangement links TRBV5-1 to TRBJ1-1, with D maybe TRBD1 (5 bases). Germline CDR1 and CDR2: SGHRS and YFSETQ. The CDR3 consists of 14 residues. V was trimmed by 1 base and J by 1 base, leaving 8 bases between them. CDR3 in amino acids: CASSLRTSNTEAFF. CDR3 bases: TGCGCCAGCAGCTTGAGGACATCGAACACTGAAGCTTTCTTT.

The V gene is TRBV2, the J gene TRBJ2-7, with 9 positions matching TRBD1. Germline CDR1 SNHLY, CDR2 FYNNEI. There are 14 residues in the CDR3. Trimming at V came to 5 bases and at J to 4 bases, leaving 6 bases not matched to a gene. CDR3 DNA: TGTGCCAGCAGTTGGACAGGGGCGGTTTACGAGCAGTACTTC. Protein product: CASSWTGAVYEQYF.

This rearrangement joins TRBV7-9 to TRBJ1-1; perhaps TRBD1 as D (5 bases). The germline V gene encodes CDR1 SEHNR and CDR2 FQNEAQ (reference sequence). CDR3 length equals 15 residues. V dropped 4 bases and J dropped 0 bases, with 12 bases sitting between them. The CDR3 reads CASSSEGTVNTEAFF. CDR3 nucleotides: TGTGCCAGCAGCTCCGAAGGGACGGTGAACACTGAAGCTTTCTTT. Full variable domain (rest looked up from reference TRBV7-9 and TRBJ1-1): DTGVSQNPRHKITKRGQNVTFRCDPISEHNRLYWYRQTLGQGPEFLTYFQNEAQLEKSRLLSDRFSAERPKGSFSTLEIQRTEQGDSAMYLCASSSEGTVNTEAFFGQGTRLTVV.

The J gene is TRBJ1-2, the V gene TRBV5-4; D is possibly TRBD1 (6 bases). The CDR3 is 13 residues long. Trimming removed 7 bases from V and 7 bases from J, with 17 bases in between. Germline CDR1 and CDR2: SGHNT and YYREEE (reference sequence). The chain's CDR3 is CASQDRGAPGYTF. In DNA form, the CDR3 reads TGTGCCAGCCAGGACCGGGGGGCCCCTGGCTACACCTTC.

A remark on this clone: The sample carries other DNA sequences with the same CDR3. The chain uses TRBV7-8 and TRBJ2-5; D unresolved. The germline gives CDR1 SGHVS, CDR2 FQNEAQ. The CDR3 is made up of 11 amino acids. Trimming took 4 bases from V and 7 from J, leaving 7 bases between them. Here the CDR3 DNA reads TGTGCCAGCAGCTCGGATAGGACCCAGTACTTC. This encodes CASSSDRTQYF.

This clone appeared once. This chain links TRBV2 with TRBJ2-7; D not resolved. Germline values: CDR1 SNHLY, CDR2 FYNNEI. The CDR3 covers 11 residues. V lost 6 bases and J lost 6, with 9 bases in between. In DNA, the CDR3 is TGTGCCAGCAGGGTTGGCCTCGAGCAGTACTTC. Amino acid sequence: CASRVGLEQYF.

V and J are TRBV28 and TRBJ2-5, with 7 bases fitting TRBD1. Germline CDR1 is MDHEN and CDR2 is SYDVKM. CDR3 length: 16 residues. After removal of 8 bases from V and 1 base from J, the junction contained 13 bases not matched to a gene. In DNA, the CDR3 is TGTGCCAGCCAGAAATGGGGCAGGGGGACCCAAGAGACCCAGTACTTC. Translating gives CASQKWGRGTQETQYF.

The gene calls are TRBV15 and TRBJ1-4; TRBD1 matches at 8 bases. The CDR3 is made up of 15 amino acids. After removal of 5 bases from V and 2 bases from J, the junction contained 4 bases not matched to a gene. Germline V gives CDR1 LNHNV, CDR2 YYDKDF (reference sequence). The CDR3 region is CATSPRTGTNEKLFF. CDR3 DNA sequence: TGTGCCACCAGCCCACGGACAGGGACTAATGAAAAACTGTTTTTT.

The chain employs TRBV4-3 and TRBJ2-1, with D unresolved. V dropped 0 bases and J dropped 9 bases, with 15 bases sitting between them. The germline CDR1 and CDR2 sequences are LGHNA and YSLEER. This CDR3 region has 15 residues. CDR3 DNA sequence: TGCGCCAGCAGCCAAGAACGGGCCCTCGGTGGTGAGCAGTTCTTC. Residues: CASSQERALGGEQFF.

This clone was counted once. The chain combines TRBV27 with TRBJ2-1; unclear D gene. The V gene's germline CDR1 is MNHEY and CDR2 SMNVEV (reference sequence). The germline V and J ends were trimmed by 8 bases and 0 bases, with 11 bases remaining between them. The length of the CDR3 is 14 residues. CDR3 DNA: TGTGCCAGCGCCTTCGGCGGCTCCTACAATGAGCAGTTCTTC. As protein: CASAFGGSYNEQFF.